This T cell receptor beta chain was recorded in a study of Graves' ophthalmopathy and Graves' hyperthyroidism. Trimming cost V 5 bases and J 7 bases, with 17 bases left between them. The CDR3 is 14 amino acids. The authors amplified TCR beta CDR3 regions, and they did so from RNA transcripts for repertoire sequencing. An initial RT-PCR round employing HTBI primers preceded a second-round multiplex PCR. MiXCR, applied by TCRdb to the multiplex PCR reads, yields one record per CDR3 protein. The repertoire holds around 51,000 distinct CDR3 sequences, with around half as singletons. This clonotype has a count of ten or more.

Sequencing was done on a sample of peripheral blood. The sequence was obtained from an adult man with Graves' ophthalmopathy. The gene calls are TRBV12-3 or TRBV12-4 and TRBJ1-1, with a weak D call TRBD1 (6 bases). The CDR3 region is CASSPNVIRGEAFF. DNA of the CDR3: TGTGCCAGCAGTCCCAACGTAATCAGGGGTGAAGCTTTCTTT.